The entry below describes one TCR beta chain. This sample also contains other DNA sequences that code for the same CDR3. This entry belongs to a study of blood T cell repertoires in COVID-19. Study in general: Researchers got acute and convalescent COVID-19 samples from the United States, Italy and Spain.

In the original analysis: Amplification from reference gene primers served as the basis for estimated nucleated cell counts. Sequenced by immunoSEQ multiplex PCR; TCRdb stores in-frame clones only, minus some. Clone size and V and J calls were adopted from that table, with D and trimming inferred from the DNA. Of roughly 500,000 clones detected, 88% appear once; the ten largest clones hold less than 2%. Participant ages covered about 18 to 89 years across 20 to 30 US areas. Participants had their cohort set by participant-reported clinical history. The sequence came from a woman aged 40 to 49 who had recovered from COVID-19. The sequencing sample was made of PBMCs or T cells enriched from blood (not recorded which).

The CDR3 sequence is CASSSPRSEAFF. CDR3 in DNA: TGTGCCAGCAGTTCCCCGCGGTCTGAAGCTTTCTTT. The chain has TRBV6-5 and TRBJ1-1; D unclear. CDR1 is MNHEY and CDR2 is SVGAGI in the germline V gene. The CDR3 is made up of 12 amino acids. Between the trimmed V and J ends, which lost 4 bases and 6 bases, there was a span of 9 bases.